This T cell receptor beta chain was identified in a study of T cell repertoires in cytomegalovirus infection. Study at large: Recently identified HLA-C-restricted CMV epitopes were among the peptides used. Indications of both CMV infection and matching HLA type were provided by public TCR beta signatures.

From the reads, TCRdb called clonotypes with MiXCR, one entry per CDR3 protein. The repertoire consists of approximately 730,000 distinct CDR3 sequences, with 25% to 30% occurring once and the leading ten covering around 14%. The CDR3 sequence is 14 residues long. Germline-derived CDR1 and CDR2 are MGHRA and YSYEKL. Deletions cut 4 bases from V and 2 bases from J, with 12 bases between. Comments on this clonotype: Its target is not known.

Points from the study as a whole: CMV-specific TCR beta clonotypes restricted by HLA-C dominated the ex vivo response. People with CMV and the relevant HLA were identified by cumulative public TCR beta family frequency.

The receptor comes from a human donor in good health (CMV status not recorded). Some clones in this sample may be carry-over from other donors' samples. Here the sequenced sample was cultured CD8+ T cells from PBMCs, taken from culture after CMV antigen stimulation. This sequence joins TRBV4-1 and TRBJ2-7; D is perhaps TRBD1 (5 bases). The CDR3 is CASSPGIGAYEQYF. The DNA for the CDR3 is TGCGCCAGCAGCCCAGGGATAGGGGCCTACGAGCAGTACTTC.